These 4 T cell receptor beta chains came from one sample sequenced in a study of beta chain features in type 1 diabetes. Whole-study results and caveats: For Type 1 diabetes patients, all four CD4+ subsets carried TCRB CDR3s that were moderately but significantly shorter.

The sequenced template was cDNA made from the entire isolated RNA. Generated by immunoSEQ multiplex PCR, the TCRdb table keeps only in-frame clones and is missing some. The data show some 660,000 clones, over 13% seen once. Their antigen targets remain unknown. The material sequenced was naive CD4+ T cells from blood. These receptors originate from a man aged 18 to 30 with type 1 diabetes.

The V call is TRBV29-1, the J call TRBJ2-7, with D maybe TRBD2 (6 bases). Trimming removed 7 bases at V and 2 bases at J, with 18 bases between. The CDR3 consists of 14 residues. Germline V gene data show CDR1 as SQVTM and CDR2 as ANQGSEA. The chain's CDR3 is CSGEVGGPTYEQYF. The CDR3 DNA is TGCAGCGGGGAGGTGGGAGGACCAACCTACGAGCAGTACTTC.

The chain's CDR3 is CASSSRPESGRGPQETQYF. The DNA for the CDR3 is TGCGCCAGCAGCTCCCGACCCGAGTCGGGGAGGGGACCACAAGAGACCCAGTACTTC. The V gene is TRBV5-1, the J gene TRBJ2-5; 7 positions agree with TRBD2. The CDR3 is 19 residues long. Looked up from germline, CDR1 is SGHRS and CDR2 is YFSETQ. V lost 3 bases to trimming and J lost 2 bases; unmatched junction nucleotides: 19.

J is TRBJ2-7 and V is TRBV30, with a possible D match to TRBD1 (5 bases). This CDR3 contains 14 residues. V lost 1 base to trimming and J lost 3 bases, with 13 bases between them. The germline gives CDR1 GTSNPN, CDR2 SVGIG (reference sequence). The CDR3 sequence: CAWSARQPLYEQYF. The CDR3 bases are TGTGCCTGGAGTGCCCGACAGCCACTCTACGAGCAGTACTTC.

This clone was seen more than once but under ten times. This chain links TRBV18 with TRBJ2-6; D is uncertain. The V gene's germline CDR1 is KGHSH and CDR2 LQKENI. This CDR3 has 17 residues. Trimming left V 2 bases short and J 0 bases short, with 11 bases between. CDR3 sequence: CASSPAAVGSGANVLTF. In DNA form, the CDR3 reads TGTGCCAGCTCACCAGCCGCGGTAGGCTCTGGGGCCAACGTCCTGACTTTC.